The source of this T cell receptor (beta chain) is a study of T-cell reconstitution after alpha-beta-depleted transplantation in children. Looked up from germline, CDR1 is SEHNR and CDR2 is FQNEAQ (reference sequence). The CDR3 runs 17 residues. J was trimmed by 1 base and V by 6 bases; bases with no gene match: 4. A TCRbeta library incorporating unique molecular identifiers was prepared. TCRdb re-derived calls from the PCR reads in MiXCR, one entry per CDR3 protein. This table has some 590,000 distinct CDR3 sequences, over 9.5% appearing once. The rearrangement links TRBV7-9 to TRBJ2-6; 12 nucleotides line up with TRBD1. The sample was PBMCs from the stem cell graft donor, taken from the stem cell graft. This receptor was taken from a human donor who donated a stem cell graft to a child with acute myeloid leukemia. CDR3 amino acids: CASRPGQGASGANVLTF. The CDR3 bases are TGTGCCAGCAGACCGGGACAGGGGGCGTCTGGGGCCAACGTCCTGACTTTC.